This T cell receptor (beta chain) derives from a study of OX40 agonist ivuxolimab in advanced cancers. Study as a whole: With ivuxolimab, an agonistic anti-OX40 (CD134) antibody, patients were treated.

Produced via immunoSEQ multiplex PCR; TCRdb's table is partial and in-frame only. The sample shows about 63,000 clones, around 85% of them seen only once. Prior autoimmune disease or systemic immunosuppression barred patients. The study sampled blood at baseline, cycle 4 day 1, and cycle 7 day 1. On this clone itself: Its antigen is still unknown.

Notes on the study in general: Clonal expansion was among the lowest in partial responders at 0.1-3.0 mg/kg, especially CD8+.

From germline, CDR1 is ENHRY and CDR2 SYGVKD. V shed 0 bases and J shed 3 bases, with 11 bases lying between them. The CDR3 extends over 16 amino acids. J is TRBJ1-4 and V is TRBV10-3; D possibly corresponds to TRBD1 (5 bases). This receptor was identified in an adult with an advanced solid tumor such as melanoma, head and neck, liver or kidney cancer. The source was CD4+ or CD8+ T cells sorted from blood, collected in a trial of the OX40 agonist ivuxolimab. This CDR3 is CAISESRGLANEKLFF. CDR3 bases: TGTGCCATCAGTGAGTCGAGGGGCTTGGCTAATGAAAAACTGTTTTTT.